Listed below are T cell receptor beta chains from one sample, sequenced in a study of shared clonotypes between healthy human individuals. Only in-frame clones appear in the TCRdb table, and some are missing; sequencing was by immunoSEQ multiplex PCR. The sample consists of more than 500,000 clones, 90% to 95% of them appearing once. Source material: naive CD8+ T cells sorted from blood. These receptors came from a young woman in good health. Both conserved end residues are trimmed from each CDR3.

CDR3 protein | J gene | V gene
ASSLERADQAKNIQY | TRBJ2-4 | TRBV27
ATSRVGTYNEQF | TRBJ2-1 | TRBV15
ASTTLTGVSKLF | TRBJ1-4 | TRBV27
ASSLGRPEQY | TRBJ2-7 | TRBV28
ASSETQNEQF | TRBJ2-1 | TRBV2
ATSTVSQSGTQY | TRBJ2-3 | TRBV15
SVRGLAGAPDTQY | TRBJ2-3 | TRBV29-1
ASSLSGGSGSYEQY | TRBJ2-7 | TRBV27
ASSLVTNTEAF | TRBJ1-1 | TRBV28
ASSDRVRGANVLT | TRBJ2-6 | TRBV7-9
ASLDSPNQPQH | TRBJ1-5 | TRBV6-6
ASSHRLQGSYEQY | TRBJ2-7 | TRBV4-1
ASSRGAEDQPQH | TRBJ1-5 | TRBV27
ASSQRWGEQY | TRBJ2-7 | TRBV14
ASSSRLAGTDTQY | TRBJ2-3 | TRBV7-9
ASSPGPGLEQY | TRBJ2-7 | TRBV7-7
ASSPDTDTQY | TRBJ2-3 | TRBV6-6
ASSYGRTPGNEQY | TRBJ2-7 | TRBV6-5
SVEGQSTYEQY | TRBJ2-7 | TRBV29-1
ASSSRDGYT | TRBJ1-2 | TRBV28
ASSQVGRNSKNIQY | TRBJ2-4 | TRBV4-1
ASSNSLADPYGQY | TRBJ2-7 | TRBV11-3
ASSYFGQGVSGGYT | TRBJ1-2 | TRBV6-5
ASSQFANEKLF | TRBJ1-4 | TRBV27
ASSFSRSYEQY | TRBJ2-7 | TRBV13
SAPTVSQETQY | TRBJ2-5 | TRBV29-1
ASSSPDEQF | TRBJ2-1 | TRBV6-5
ASSQIYEQY | TRBJ2-7 | TRBV28
ASSQPGKINAYEQY | TRBJ2-7 | TRBV14
ATSIGQGGTYEQY | TRBJ2-7 | TRBV15
ATGLNSYEQY | TRBJ2-7 | TRBV19
ASSQVNPSIGPCEQF | TRBJ2-1 | TRBV4-1
ASSMSGSSYEQY | TRBJ2-7 | TRBV19
ASSPPLDQETQY | TRBJ2-5 | TRBV6-5
ASSSDYIEQF | TRBJ2-1 | TRBV5-6
ASSIHRGLGNQPQH | TRBJ1-5 | TRBV19
ASSYTEETQY | TRBJ2-5 | TRBV5-6
ASSFARDRGART | TRBJ1-2 | TRBV7-9
ASSPKSQTWGEIYNEQF | TRBJ2-1 | TRBV28
ASRETRYEQY | TRBJ2-7 | TRBV2
ASSSPRDSHYEQY | TRBJ2-7 | TRBV7-9
ASIYLTLAGYVAEQF | TRBJ2-1 | TRBV21-1
ASSPSRRFTDTQY | TRBJ2-3 | TRBV4-1
ASSLVSFRTSGSYEQY | TRBJ2-7 | TRBV5-1
AISEAGNPLEQY | TRBJ2-7 | TRBV10-3
ASGRASGQY | TRBJ2-7 | TRBV21-1
SVVYSGPGYEQY | - | TRBV29-1
ASSFGGATYEQY | TRBJ2-7 | TRBV7-9
ASRGQDNEQF | TRBJ2-1 | TRBV19
ACHFYDKLF | TRBJ1-4 | TRBV30
ASGLLSGTPDYGYT | TRBJ1-2 | TRBV12-5
ASSLSVGSYEQY | TRBJ2-7 | TRBV27
ASSAPFGANYGYT | TRBJ1-2 | TRBV28
ASSPRTGRLTDTQY | TRBJ2-3 | TRBV4-1